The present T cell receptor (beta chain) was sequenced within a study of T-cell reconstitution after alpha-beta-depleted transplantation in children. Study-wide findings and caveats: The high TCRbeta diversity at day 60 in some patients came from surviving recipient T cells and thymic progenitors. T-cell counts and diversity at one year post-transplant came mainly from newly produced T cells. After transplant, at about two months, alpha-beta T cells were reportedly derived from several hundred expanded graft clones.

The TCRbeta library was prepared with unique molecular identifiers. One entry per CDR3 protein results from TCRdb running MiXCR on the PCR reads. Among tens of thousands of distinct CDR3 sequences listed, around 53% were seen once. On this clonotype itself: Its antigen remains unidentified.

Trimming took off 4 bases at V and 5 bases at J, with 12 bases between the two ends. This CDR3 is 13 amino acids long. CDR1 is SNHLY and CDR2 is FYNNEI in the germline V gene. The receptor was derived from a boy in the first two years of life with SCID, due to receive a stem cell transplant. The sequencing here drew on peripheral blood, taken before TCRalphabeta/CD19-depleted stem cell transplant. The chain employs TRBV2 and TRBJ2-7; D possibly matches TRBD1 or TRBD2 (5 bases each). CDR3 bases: TGTGCCAGCAGTGTTTCGGGGCAGGACGAGCAGTACTTC. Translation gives CASSVSGQDEQYF.